This T cell receptor (beta chain) appears in the sequencing data of a study of radiotherapy plus CTLA-4 blockade in lung cancer. Study details: Objective responses were documented in about 19% of patients, with disease control in about 29%.

TCRdb keeps only in-frame clones here, not all; method: immunoSEQ multiplex PCR. Among 23,000 or so clones listed, 60% to 75% were seen once. Concerning this clone: Its antigen is undetermined.

The V and J ends lost 8 bases and 0 bases, in that order; junction bases with no gene match: 6. The CDR3 is 14 residues long. Findings and limits, study-wide: The study found tumor-derived TCR clones expanded in blood after radiotherapy plus ipilimumab. Together with interferon-beta, which increased in serum after radiation, early dynamic changes in blood T cell clones were reportedly the best predictors of response.

The chain is built from TRBV23-1 and TRBJ2-7; TRBD1 aligns across 8 bases. TRBV23-1 qualifies as an ORF whose function is uncertain. The TCR originated in a human donor with non-small cell lung cancer whose response to radiotherapy plus ipilimumab could not be evaluated. The source was peripheral blood, collected from a patient treated with radiotherapy plus ipilimumab. CDR3 nucleotides: TGCGCCAGCCCCGGACAGGGAAGCTCCTACGAGCAGTACTTC. Translated: CASPGQGSSYEQYF.